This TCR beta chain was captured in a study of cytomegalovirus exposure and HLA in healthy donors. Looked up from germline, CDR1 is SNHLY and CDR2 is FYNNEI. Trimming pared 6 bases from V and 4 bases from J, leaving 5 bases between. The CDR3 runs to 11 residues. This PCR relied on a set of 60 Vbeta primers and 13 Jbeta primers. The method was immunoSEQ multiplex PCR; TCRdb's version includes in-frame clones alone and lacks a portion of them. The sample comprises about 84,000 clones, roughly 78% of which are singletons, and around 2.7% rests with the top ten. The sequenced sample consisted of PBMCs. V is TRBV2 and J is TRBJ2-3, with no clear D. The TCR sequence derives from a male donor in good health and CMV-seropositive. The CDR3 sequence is CASSIADTQYF. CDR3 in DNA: TGTGCCAGCAGCATTGCAGATACGCAGTATTTT.